The source of this TCR beta chain is a study of response to subunit inactivated influenza vaccine. Study results and limitations: Authors suggested seasonal influenza vaccinations each recruit few new T cells.

MiXCR was run by TCRdb on the RT-PCR reads, yielding one entry per CDR3 protein. The repertoire holds roughly 460,000 distinct CDR3 sequences, with approximately 11% as singletons. Germline CDR1 and CDR2: DFQATT and SNEGSKA (reference sequence). With 4 bases clipped from V and 5 bases from J, the junction kept 12 bases outside the gene matches. The CDR3 runs to 16 residues. This clonotype was observed many times. Its antigen is still unknown. The clonotype was recovered from a man aged 50 to 59 who received an inactivated influenza vaccine. This sample comprised PBMCs from blood, obtained 40 to 50 days after vaccination. This chain connects TRBV20-1 to TRBJ2-2, with 8 bases matching TRBD2. The CDR3 spells CSAKIAGTLGTGELFF. The CDR3 nucleotides read TGCAGTGCTAAAATAGCGGGAACGCTTGGGACCGGGGAGCTGTTTTTT.